The 10 T cell receptor beta chains listed next were all sequenced from one sample in a study of glioma-infiltrating T cells. Using RNA template, CDR3s of TCR alpha and beta were amplified with iRepertoire arm-PCR. TCRdb re-derived calls from the multiplex PCR reads in MiXCR, one entry per CDR3 protein. The table includes around 390,000 distinct CDR3 sequences, around 45% detected once. The sample comprised glioma tissue, nonneoplastic brain tissue, or PBMCs (not recorded which). The receptors were sampled from a human donor with low-grade glioma or glioblastoma, undergoing nonglioma brain surgery, or in good health (not recorded which).

V and J are TRBV7-2 and TRBJ2-7; D uncertain. This CDR3 has 13 residues. Germline V gene lookup returns CDR1 SGHTA and CDR2 FQGNSA. Trimming pared 5 bases from V and 2 bases from J, leaving 10 bases between. The CDR3 DNA reads TGTGCCAGCAGCCCCCATCTAACCTACGAGCAGTACTTC. This encodes CASSPHLTYEQYF.

This chain joins TRBV20-1 and TRBJ1-3; no clear D gene. Germline assignment: CDR1 DFQATT and CDR2 SNEGSKA (reference sequence). This CDR3 spans 13 amino acids. V was cut by 3 bases and J by 1 base, with 7 bases left in between. The CDR3 region has the DNA TGCAGTGCTAGCTCGGATTCTGGAAACACCATATATTTT. It translates to CSASSDSGNTIYF.

This clonotype was picked up many times. The J gene is TRBJ1-1, the V gene TRBV15; no reliable D call. V was pared by 7 bases and J by 5 bases, with 17 bases between. The germline gives CDR1 LNHNV, CDR2 YYDKDF (reference sequence). There are 14 residues in the CDR3. The CDR3, as DNA: TGTGCCACCACCCTGCCGGTTGAGGGAACTGAAGCTTTCTTT. Translating it yields CATTLPVEGTEAFF.

On this clonotype: This may arise from a read error, as a much more abundant clone is one base away. V and J are TRBV7-2 and TRBJ2-7; D remains unclear. This CDR3 is 13 amino acids long. Per germline, CDR1 SGHTA and CDR2 FQGNSA. In nucleotides, the CDR3 is TGTGCCAGCAGCTTAGCGGCGAGAGCCGAGCAGCACTTC. Protein: CASSLAARAEQHF. The full variable domain, completed using reference TRBV7-2 and TRBJ2-7, is GAGVSQSPSNKVTEKGKDVELRCDPISGHTALYWYRQSLGQGLEFLIYFQGNSAPDKSGLPSDRFSAERTGGSVSTLTIQRTQQEDSAVYLCASSLAARAEQHFGPGTRLTVT.

This clonotype was detected many times. The V and J genes are TRBV27 and TRBJ2-3; no firm D call. The germline V gene has CDR1 MNHEY and CDR2 SMNVEV (reference sequence). Trimming stripped 2 bases from V and 6 bases from J, with 15 bases between. This CDR3 is built from 15 residues. The CDR3 DNA is TGTGCCAGCAGTTTAACCCCCCTGTTGGGGGATACGCAGTATTTT. Protein sequence: CASSLTPLLGDTQYF.

Many counts were recorded for this clonotype. The chain has TRBV6-1 and TRBJ2-7, with D possibly called TRBD1 or TRBD2 (6 bases each). V was cut by 5 bases and J by 1 base, with 15 bases left in between. Germline V CDR1 and CDR2: MNHNS, SASEGT. The CDR3 has 15 amino acids. The chain's CDR3 is CASSYMGGSSYEQYF. In nucleotides, the CDR3 is TGTGCCAGCAGTTACATGGGGGGCTCTTCCTACGAGCAGTACTTC.

This chain connects TRBV7-2 to TRBJ1-2; 7 positions match TRBD1. This CDR3 region has 12 residues. Looked up from germline, CDR1 is SGHTA and CDR2 is FQGNSA. The J segment lost 9 bases and the V segment lost 5 bases, leaving 6 bases of the junction unmatched. The CDR3 is CASSGDSHRYTF. The DNA for the CDR3 is TGTGCCAGCAGCGGGGACAGTCATCGCTACACCTTC.

The chain carries TRBV30 and TRBJ2-7, with a possible D match to TRBD1 (6 bases). Germline V gene data show CDR1 as GTSNPN and CDR2 as SVGIG (reference sequence). The germline V and J ends were trimmed by 1 base and 3 bases, with 7 bases remaining between them. This CDR3 spans 12 amino acids. CDR3 coding DNA: TGTGCCTGGAGTGGGACAGACTACGAGCAGTACTTC. Translation gives CAWSGTDYEQYF.

This clonotype was seen a handful of times. The V call is TRBV7-6, the J call TRBJ2-1; D perhaps matches TRBD1 (5 bases). Germline values: CDR1 SGHVS, CDR2 FNYEAQ. V was pared by 5 bases and J by 1 base, with 21 bases between. The CDR3 has 18 amino acids. CDR3 loop: CASSRPVPGDRSYNEQFF. The DNA for the CDR3 is TGTGCCAGCAGCCGTCCGGTCCCCGGAGACAGATCCTACAATGAGCAGTTCTTC.

The V gene is TRBV6-2 or TRBV6-3, the J gene TRBJ1-2; tentative D call: TRBD1 (5 bases). The CDR3 runs to 16 residues. V dropped 2 bases and J dropped 3 bases, with 16 bases sitting between them. CDR1 and CDR2 (germline): MNHEY, SVGEGT. CDR3: CASSYPELGGYYGYTF. The CDR3 DNA follows: TGTGCCAGCAGTTACCCGGAGCTGGGGGGGTACTATGGCTACACCTTC.